Detailed here is one T cell receptor (beta chain). The data were produced by immunoSEQ multiplex PCR, yet TCRdb's version contains in-frame clones alone and is incomplete. The sample contains approximately 65,000 clones, around nine tenths of which appear only once. The entry originates in a study of T cell changes during pregnancy in multiple sclerosis. The sequence was collected from a female donor in good health, enrolled as a control in a pregnancy study. This specimen was peripheral blood, taken in the third trimester of pregnancy.

This CDR3 reads CASRPEGGRTEAFF. The CDR3 DNA follows: TGTGCCAGCAGGCCCGAAGGGGGACGGACTGAAGCTTTCTTT. The rearrangement joins TRBV6-5 to TRBJ1-1, with a weak D call TRBD1 (6 bases). V dropped 6 bases and J dropped 5 bases, with 16 bases sitting between them. Germline V gene data show CDR1 as MNHEY and CDR2 as SVGAGI. The CDR3 consists of 14 residues.